Following are 9 T cell receptor beta chains from one sample sequenced in a study of cytomegalovirus exposure and HLA in healthy donors. It was with 60 Vbeta and 13 Jbeta primers that the PCR ran. Produced via immunoSEQ multiplex PCR; TCRdb's table is partial and in-frame only. The profile covers 200,000 to 250,000 clones, with over 65% appearing a single time and approximately 2.6% taken by the ten largest. Sequenced material: PBMCs. Receptors originate from a woman aged 55-69 years in good health and CMV-seropositive.

The V call is TRBV10-3, the J call TRBJ1-2; no clear D. Germline CDR1 and CDR2: ENHRY and SYGVKD. This CDR3 spans 14 amino acids. V lost 5 bases to trimming and J lost 2 bases, with 12 bases between them. The CDR3 here is CAISSGTENYGYTF. As DNA, the CDR3 is TGTGCCATCAGTTCCGGCACAGAGAACTATGGCTACACCTTC.

The rearrangement links TRBV6-1 to TRBJ2-1, with 7 bases lining up with TRBD1. Trimming at V came to 6 bases and at J to 6 bases, leaving 11 bases not matched to a gene. Looked up from germline, CDR1 is MNHNS and CDR2 is SASEGT. There are 15 residues in the CDR3. DNA of the CDR3: TGTGCCAGCAGGGCCGGGACAGCTAATCCCAATGAGCAGTTCTTC. It specifies CASRAGTANPNEQFF.

Notes on this clone: One end of the junction does not line up with germline, which may come from a read error. CDR3 DNA: TGTGCCAGCTCATCACCCGCAACAGGGGGCGCAACTTCACCCCTCCACTTT. Protein sequence: CASSSPATGGATSPLHF. This rearrangement joins TRBV18 to TRBJ1-6, with TRBD1 matching 9 bases. Germline values: CDR1 KGHSH, CDR2 LQKENI. The CDR3 spans 17 residues.

The sample holds a few counts of this clone. The chain joins TRBV5-1 to TRBJ1-3; unclear D gene. Germline V CDR1 and CDR2: SGHRS, YFSETQ. This CDR3 is built from 16 residues. Trimming removed 4 bases from V and 2 bases from J, with 16 bases in between. The CDR3 loop reads CASSPGSSEAGNTIYF. The CDR3 nucleotides read TGCGCCAGCAGCCCCGGGAGTAGTGAAGCTGGAAACACCATATATTTT. Based on the CDR3 plus reference TRBV5-1 and TRBJ1-3, the full variable domain is KAGVTQTPRYLIKTRGQQVTLSCSPISGHRSVSWYQQTPGQGLQFLFEYFSETQRNKGNFPGRFSGRQFSNSRSEMNVSTLELGDSALYLCASSPGSSEAGNTIYFGEGSWLTVV.

Notes on this clone: Compared with germline, one end of the junction differs, possibly owing to a read error. V is TRBV5-1 and J is TRBJ1-2, with 7 bases identical to TRBD1. The CDR3 has 14 residues. The germline V gene has CDR1 SGHRS and CDR2 YFSETQ. The CDR3 here is CASSPDRADYVYTF. The CDR3 coding sequence is TGCGCCAGCAGTCCTGACAGGGCTGACTATGTCTACACCTTC.

This clone was observed a handful of times. The chain uses TRBV5-4 and TRBJ2-5, with 10 nucleotides matching TRBD2. Germline lookup yields CDR1 SGHNT and CDR2 YYREEE (reference sequence). The CDR3 has 15 amino acids. V gave up 5 bases and J gave up 3 bases; unmatched junction bases: 7. This chain's CDR3 is CASSFTGTSEETQYF. Here the CDR3 DNA reads TGTGCCAGCAGTTTTACCGGGACTAGCGAAGAGACCCAGTACTTC.

This clone appeared a few times. J is TRBJ1-2 and V is TRBV5-4, with 8 bases identical to TRBD1. The CDR3 runs 15 residues. Germline loops: CDR1 SGHNT, CDR2 YYREEE (reference sequence). The V and J ends lost 2 bases and 4 bases, in that order; junction bases with no gene match: 7. The CDR3 DNA reads TGTGCCAGCAGCTTCGCAGGGGGCACGAGCTATGGCTACACCTTC. Protein: CASSFAGGTSYGYTF.

The chain employs TRBV2 and TRBJ2-2, with a weak D call TRBD2 (5 bases). Trimming took off 4 bases at V and 1 base at J, with 10 bases between the two ends. Germline V gene sequence: CDR1 SNHLY, CDR2 FYNNEI. This CDR3 region has 15 residues. The CDR3, as DNA: TGTGCCAGCAGTGTCCGGACTCTGAACACCGGGGAGCTGTTTTTT. As protein: CASSVRTLNTGELFF.

The rearrangement joins TRBV7-6 to TRBJ1-3; 8 bases match TRBD1. This CDR3 is built from 15 residues. Germline CDR1 reads SGHVS; CDR2 reads FNYEAQ. Trimming at V came to 4 bases and at J to 2 bases, leaving 4 bases not matched to a gene. The CDR3 DNA reads TGTGCCAGCAGCTCCGTACAGGGGGCTGGAAACACCATATATTTT. It specifies CASSSVQGAGNTIYF.